The clone carrying this T cell receptor (beta chain) was seen a single time. 60 Vbeta and 13 Jbeta primers were used in PCR. TCRdb's copy holds only in-frame clones and misses some; the assay was immunoSEQ multiplex PCR. In the table there are under 250,000 clones, about 81% of which are singletons. Germline V CDR1 and CDR2: SGDLS, YYNGEE. Trimming shortened V by 0 bases and J by 0 bases, and 8 bases separated the two germline ends. The CDR3 extends over 15 amino acids. The data belong to a study of cytomegalovirus exposure and HLA in healthy donors. The sequenced sample consisted of PBMCs. This clonotype was obtained from a man aged 35 to 55 in good health and CMV-seropositive. This sequence joins TRBV9 and TRBJ2-3, with D perhaps matching TRBD2 (6 bases). This chain's CDR3 is CASSVELASTDTQYF. The CDR3 DNA reads as TGTGCCAGCAGCGTAGAACTAGCTAGCACAGATACGCAGTATTTT.